A selection of T cell receptor beta chains follows, all from one sample in a study of blood T cell repertoires in COVID-19. Profiling relied on immunoSEQ multiplex PCR, and the TCRdb table lists in-frame clones only, not all of them. The sample lists about 400,000 clones, over 85% occurring once. Sequencing was carried out using PBMCs or T cells enriched from blood (not recorded which). These receptors were taken from a woman aged 25 to 45 who had recovered from COVID-19. CDR3s include the opening cysteine and the closing phenylalanine or tryptophan. The D gene is left open where the match is weak. Clone size appears in some rows only: once, few, many, or a class for an expanded clone.

cdr3_aa: CASRHTDRGRWTEAFF
cdr3_nt: TGTGCCAGCAGACACACGGACAGGGGGCGTTGGACTGAAGCTTTCTTT
clone_size: NA
v_call: TRBV28
d_call: TRBD1
cdr3_length: 16
j_call: TRBJ1-1

cdr3_aa: CASSDGGRQPQHF
cdr3_nt: TGTGCCAGCAGTGACGGGGGGCGTCAGCCCCAGCATTTT
clone_size: NA
v_call: TRBV6-1
d_call: NA
cdr3_length: 13
j_call: TRBJ1-5

cdr3_aa: CASTTLRGNYEQYF
cdr3_nt: TGTGCCAGCACTACATTAAGGGGAAATTACGAGCAGTACTTC
clone_size: NA
v_call: TRBV6-5
d_call: NA
cdr3_length: 14
j_call: TRBJ2-7

cdr3_aa: CASSQEDRDRVNGYTF
cdr3_nt: TGCGCCAGCAGCCAAGAGGATAGAGACAGGGTCAATGGCTACACCTTC
clone_size: NA
v_call: TRBV4-1
d_call: TRBD1
cdr3_length: 16
j_call: TRBJ1-2

cdr3_aa: CSVKTSGSLEQFF
cdr3_nt: TGCAGCGTTAAGACTAGCGGGAGTTTAGAGCAGTTCTTC
clone_size: NA
v_call: TRBV29-1
d_call: TRBD2
cdr3_length: 13
j_call: TRBJ2-1

cdr3_aa: CATPNVRFCGATNEKLFF
cdr3_nt: TGTGCCACCCCCAACGTCCGGTTTTGCGGCGCAACTAATGAAAAACTGTTTTTT
clone_size: NA
v_call: TRBV24-1
d_call: NA
cdr3_length: 18
j_call: TRBJ1-4

cdr3_aa: CASSPPARGEYGYTF
cdr3_nt: TGTGCCAGCTCACCACCGGCCAGGGGGGAGTATGGCTACACCTTC
clone_size: few
v_call: TRBV18
d_call: TRBD1
cdr3_length: 15
j_call: TRBJ1-2

cdr3_aa: CASSVTPEVTEAFF
cdr3_nt: TGTGCCAGCAGTGTTACCCCGGAGGTCACTGAAGCTTTCTTT
clone_size: NA
v_call: TRBV2
d_call: NA
cdr3_length: 14
j_call: TRBJ1-1

cdr3_aa: CASSREGTRDEQYF
cdr3_nt: TGTGCCAGCAGTCGAGAAGGGACAAGGGACGAGCAGTACTTC
clone_size: NA
v_call: TRBV14
d_call: NA
cdr3_length: 14
j_call: TRBJ2-7

cdr3_aa: CSAGRDGYTF
cdr3_nt: TGCAGTGCTGGCAGGGATGGCTACACCTTC
clone_size: NA
v_call: TRBV20-1
d_call: NA
cdr3_length: 10
j_call: TRBJ1-2

cdr3_aa: CASSSLGGVESQPQHF
cdr3_nt: TGTGCCAGTAGTTCCTTAGGGGGCGTGGAAAGTCAGCCCCAGCATTTT
clone_size: NA
v_call: TRBV19
d_call: TRBD1
cdr3_length: 16
j_call: TRBJ1-5

cdr3_aa: CASSVGTLEYPNF
cdr3_nt: TGTGCCAGCAGCGTAGGAACTCTCGAATACCCGAACTTC
clone_size: once
v_call: TRBV9
d_call: NA
cdr3_length: 13
j_call: TRBJ2-5

cdr3_aa: CASSTTQDIQYF
cdr3_nt: TGTGCCAGCAGTACTACACAGGACATTCAGTACTTC
clone_size: NA
v_call: TRBV7-9
d_call: NA
cdr3_length: 12
j_call: TRBJ2-4

cdr3_aa: CATSDTQGTEAFF
cdr3_nt: TGTGCCACCAGTGATACCCAGGGAACTGAAGCTTTCTTT
clone_size: few
v_call: TRBV24-1
d_call: NA
cdr3_length: 13
j_call: TRBJ1-1

cdr3_aa: CASSLVGGGEAFF
cdr3_nt: TGTGCCAGCAGCTTAGTAGGGGGCGGCGAAGCTTTCTTT
clone_size: NA
v_call: TRBV11-1
d_call: TRBD1
cdr3_length: 13
j_call: TRBJ1-1

cdr3_aa: CASSARQGLVYF
cdr3_nt: TGTGCCAGCAGCGCCCGACAGGGACTCGTATATTTT
clone_size: NA
v_call: TRBV9
d_call: TRBD1
cdr3_length: 12
j_call: TRBJ1-3

cdr3_aa: CASSPPGQGARGYTF
cdr3_nt: TGTGCCAGCTCACCACCGGGACAGGGGGCACGGGGCTACACCTTC
clone_size: NA
v_call: TRBV18
d_call: TRBD1
cdr3_length: 15
j_call: TRBJ1-2

cdr3_aa: CAIGQSNEQFF
cdr3_nt: TGTGCCATCGGGCAGTCCAATGAGCAGTTCTTC
clone_size: NA
v_call: TRBV10-3
d_call: NA
cdr3_length: 11
j_call: TRBJ2-1

cdr3_aa: CASSSRDRILDIQYF
cdr3_nt: TGCGCCAGCAGCTCCCGAGACAGGATCTTGGACATTCAGTACTTC
clone_size: once
v_call: TRBV5-1
d_call: NA
cdr3_length: 15
j_call: TRBJ2-4

cdr3_aa: CASSHGTLLYQETQYF
cdr3_nt: TGTGCCAGCAGTCACGGGACTCTCCTGTACCAAGAGACCCAGTACTTC
clone_size: NA
v_call: TRBV5-8
d_call: NA
cdr3_length: 16
j_call: TRBJ2-5

cdr3_aa: CASTLGQGGGLAPKNIQYF
cdr3_nt: TGTGCCAGCACCCTGGGACAGGGGGGAGGGCTAGCGCCCAAAAACATTCAGTACTTC
clone_size: few
v_call: TRBV2
d_call: TRBD1
cdr3_length: 19
j_call: TRBJ2-4

cdr3_aa: CASSNGLAGVDEQFF
cdr3_nt: TGTGCCAGCAGTAACGGACTAGCGGGAGTCGATGAGCAGTTCTTC
clone_size: NA
v_call: TRBV27
d_call: TRBD2
cdr3_length: 15
j_call: TRBJ2-1

cdr3_aa: CASSLLLGQGASGNTIYF
cdr3_nt: TGTGCCAGCAGCTTACTCCTAGGGCAAGGGGCCTCTGGAAACACCATATATTTT
clone_size: NA
v_call: TRBV7-9
d_call: NA
cdr3_length: 18
j_call: TRBJ1-3

cdr3_aa: CASSPPGYPGNTIYF
cdr3_nt: TGTGCCAGCAGCCCCCCCGGGTACCCTGGAAACACCATATATTTT
clone_size: NA
v_call: TRBV21-1
d_call: NA
cdr3_length: 15
j_call: TRBJ1-3

cdr3_aa: CSVTTNSGTGHQDEQYF
cdr3_nt: TGCAGCGTAACTACAAACTCCGGGACAGGGCACCAGGACGAGCAGTACTTC
clone_size: NA
v_call: TRBV29-1
d_call: TRBD1
cdr3_length: 17
j_call: TRBJ2-7

cdr3_aa: CASSSLAQQKETQYF
cdr3_nt: TGTGCCAGCAGCTCGCTGGCACAGCAAAAAGAGACCCAGTACTTC
clone_size: NA
v_call: TRBV7-9
d_call: NA
cdr3_length: 15
j_call: TRBJ2-5

cdr3_aa: CASSVSGQSSYEQYF
cdr3_nt: TGTGCCAGCAGCGTTAGCGGCCAGAGCTCCTACGAGCAGTACTTC
clone_size: once
v_call: TRBV9
d_call: NA
cdr3_length: 15
j_call: TRBJ2-7

cdr3_aa: CASSIEASGGKGEQFF
cdr3_nt: TGTGCCAGTAGTATAGAGGCTAGCGGGGGGAAGGGGGAGCAGTTCTTC
clone_size: NA
v_call: TRBV19
d_call: TRBD2
cdr3_length: 16
j_call: TRBJ2-1

cdr3_aa: CASGQLEGTEAFF
cdr3_nt: TGTGCCAGTGGACAGTTAGAGGGCACTGAAGCTTTCTTT
clone_size: NA
v_call: TRBV19
d_call: NA
cdr3_length: 13
j_call: TRBJ1-1

cdr3_aa: CASREGRGRGSPLHF
cdr3_nt: TGTGCCAGCAGGGAGGGAAGGGGACGGGGTTCACCCCTCCACTTT
clone_size: NA
v_call: TRBV11-2
d_call: NA
cdr3_length: 15
j_call: TRBJ1-6

cdr3_aa: CASSPGQKQETQYF
cdr3_nt: TGCGCCAGCAGCCCCGGACAGAAACAAGAGACCCAGTACTTC
clone_size: NA
v_call: TRBV5-1
d_call: NA
cdr3_length: 14
j_call: TRBJ2-5

cdr3_aa: CASSPGTSGSLSDTQYF
cdr3_nt: TGTGCCAGCAGCCCAGGGACTAGCGGGAGTCTGTCAGATACGCAGTATTTT
clone_size: NA
v_call: TRBV14
d_call: TRBD2
cdr3_length: 17
j_call: TRBJ2-3

cdr3_aa: CASSLRSGASYEQYF
cdr3_nt: TGTGCCAGCAGTTTACGGAGTGGGGCGTCCTACGAGCAGTACTTC
clone_size: NA
v_call: TRBV27
d_call: NA
cdr3_length: 15
j_call: TRBJ2-7